This passage covers 14 T cell receptor beta chains from one sample sequenced in a study of shared T cell receptors in the human thymus. The data were produced by immunoSEQ multiplex PCR, yet TCRdb's version contains in-frame clones alone and is incomplete. Of approximately 760,000 clones in the sample, 75% to 90% were seen once. The data also belong to a second study, concerning human thymus T cells.

The sequenced sample was thymocytes. The receptors were gathered from a girl in the first two years of life with a congenital heart defect.

The gene calls are TRBV14 and TRBJ2-5, with D possibly being TRBD2 (6 bases). This CDR3 is built from 15 residues. Germline-derived CDR1 and CDR2 are SGHDN and FVKESK. V gave up 5 bases and J gave up 2 bases, with 15 bases separating them. CDR3 DNA: TGTGCCAGCAGCAAAGGACGGGGGAGACAAGAGACCCAGTACTTC. It translates to CASSKGRGRQETQYF.

J is TRBJ1-1 and V is TRBV20-1; TRBD1 is a possible D gene (6 bases). CDR3 size: 11 residues. V was trimmed by 8 bases and J by 6 bases, leaving 13 bases between them. Germline V gene lookup returns CDR1 DFQATT and CDR2 SNEGSKA (reference sequence). The CDR3 sequence is CSPTGRAEAFF. Here the CDR3 DNA reads TGCAGTCCCACAGGGCGCGCTGAAGCTTTCTTT.

The J gene is TRBJ2-1, the V gene TRBV14; 9 bases fit TRBD1. In germline, CDR1 is SGHDN, CDR2 FVKESK. The ends lost 7 bases at V and 7 bases at J; junction bases unmatched: 11. The CDR3 loop spans 15 amino acids. The CDR3 reads CASKPRQGEVNEQFF. CDR3 nucleotides: TGTGCCAGCAAACCCCGACAGGGGGAAGTGAATGAGCAGTTCTTC.

The genes are TRBV11-1 and TRBJ2-2; the D gene is possibly TRBD1 (8 bases). Germline values: CDR1 SGHAT, CDR2 FQDESV (reference sequence). V lost 2 bases to trimming and J lost 4 bases, with 14 bases between them. This CDR3 spans 16 amino acids. For the CDR3, the DNA is TGTGCCAGCAGCTTACCAACAGGGGGGGGCACCGGGGAGCTGTTTTTT. It specifies CASSLPTGGGTGELFF.

The chain employs TRBV28 and TRBJ1-2; D unresolved. The germline V and J ends were trimmed by 6 bases and 6 bases, with 11 bases remaining between them. The CDR3 has 12 residues. The germline gives CDR1 MDHEN, CDR2 SYDVKM. The DNA for the CDR3 is TGTGCCAGCAGCGTGGGCCATAATGGCTACACCTTC. This codes for CASSVGHNGYTF.

The genes are TRBV9 and TRBJ1-6; D is uncertain. Trimming left V 3 bases short and J 2 bases short, with 6 bases between. The CDR3 covers 14 residues. Per germline, CDR1 SGDLS and CDR2 YYNGEE. The CDR3 sequence: CASSGAAYNSPLHF. The CDR3 DNA sequence: TGTGCCAGCAGCGGAGCGGCCTATAATTCACCCCTCCACTTT.

This chain joins TRBV6-5 and TRBJ1-4, with D unresolved. This CDR3 contains 12 residues. Per the germline V gene, CDR1 is MNHEY and CDR2 is SVGAGI. V was clipped by 6 bases and J by 5 bases, with 7 bases between them. The CDR3 loop reads CASSPGNEKLFF. Written as DNA, the CDR3 is TGTGCCAGCAGCCCCGGGAATGAAAAACTGTTTTTT.

The gene calls are TRBV28 and TRBJ1-5; TRBD1 aligns across 9 bases. Trimming cost V 4 bases and J 4 bases; bases outside gene matches: 11. Germline V gene sequence: CDR1 MDHEN, CDR2 SYDVKM. CDR3 length: 17 amino acids. DNA for the CDR3: TGTGCCAGCAGTTCAGGGGGGGACAGGGTTCGGAATCAGCCCCAGCATTTT. As protein: CASSSGGDRVRNQPQHF.

As regards this clone: One end of the junction is discordant with germline, which a read error may explain. The chain recombines TRBV2 with TRBJ2-7; 9 bases agree with TRBD1. The germline CDR1 and CDR2 sequences are SNHLY and FYNNEI. The CDR3 contains 14 residues. The chain's CDR3 is CARSGQGQVREQYF. Here the CDR3 DNA reads TGTGCCAGAAGTGGACAGGGGCAGGTGAGGGAGCAGTACTTC.

The chain combines TRBV5-4 with TRBJ1-6; a weak D match, TRBD1 (6 bases). V was clipped by 2 bases and J by 7 bases, with 19 bases between them. The germline CDR1 and CDR2 sequences are SGHNT and YYREEE (reference sequence). The CDR3 has 17 residues. CDR3 bases: TGTGCCAGCAGCTTTCTGGTGGTAGGGGGAACGAATTCACCCCTCCACTTT. It codes for CASSFLVVGGTNSPLHF.

This chain joins TRBV7-6 and TRBJ1-5; tentatively, D is TRBD1 (5 bases). The CDR3 is made up of 19 amino acids. V dropped 0 bases and J dropped 7 bases, with 25 bases sitting between them. Germline V gene lookup returns CDR1 SGHVS and CDR2 FNYEAQ. The CDR3 reads CASSLALTRADGAGQPQHF. The CDR3, as DNA: TGTGCCAGCAGCTTAGCCCTTACCCGGGCTGACGGGGCGGGACAGCCCCAGCATTTT.

The V and J genes are TRBV7-2 and TRBJ2-3, with TRBD2 matching over 10 bases. Germline CDR1 is SGHTA and CDR2 is FQGNSA. The CDR3 runs to 16 residues. Trimming took 4 bases from V and 4 from J; bases not matched to a gene: 8. CDR3 DNA sequence: TGTGCCAGCAGCTCAAGCAGCGGGGGGGGTTCAGATACGCAGTATTTT. Protein sequence: CASSSSSGGGSDTQYF.

Details on this clone: One end of the junction fails to match germline, which may point to a read error. This rearrangement joins TRBV6-1 to TRBJ1-2; tentative D call: TRBD1 (5 bases). Germline assignment: CDR1 MNHNS and CDR2 SASEGT. This CDR3 comprises 12 residues. CDR3 in amino acids: CASRQDGYGHTF. The DNA for the CDR3 is TGTGCCAGCAGACAGGACGGCTATGGCCACACCTTC.

This clone was observed once. The chain couples TRBV25-1 to TRBJ2-5, with 7 nucleotides matching TRBD1. CDR1 is MGHDK, CDR2 SYGVNS, per germline. The CDR3 sequence is 14 residues long. The V gene end was trimmed by 3 bases and the J gene end by 5 bases; junction bases not matched to a gene: 6. The CDR3 region has the DNA TGTGCCAGCAGTGAGGGACAGAATATTGAGACCCAGTACTTC. Translated, it gives CASSEGQNIETQYF.